The rows below give T cell receptor beta chains drawn from one sample of a study of cytomegalovirus exposure and HLA in healthy donors. Generated by immunoSEQ multiplex PCR, the TCRdb table keeps only in-frame clones and is missing some. The sample lists 60,000 to 75,000 clones; under 85% were seen once. The specimen sequenced was PBMCs. These receptors all stem from a woman aged 60-75 years in good health and CMV-seropositive. CDR3s include the opening cysteine and the closing phenylalanine or tryptophan. A D gene is named only where the DNA matches it firmly. Only part of the rows carry a size: once, few, many, or a class if the clone is expanded.

TRBJ1-5 TRBV7-6 - - CASSFHSGSNQPQHF TGTGCCAGCAGCTTCCACTCAGGAAGCAATCAGCCCCAGCATTTT
TRBJ1-6 TRBV4-2 - - CASSRPGGNSPLHF TGTGCCAGCAGCCGACCCGGCGGCAATTCACCCCTCCACTTT
TRBJ2-1 TRBV5-1 - - CASSRDTYNEQFF TGCGCCAGCAGCCGGGACACATACAATGAGCAGTTCTTC
TRBJ2-5 TRBV6-1 - - CASSELAQETQYF TGTGCCAGCAGTGAACTAGCGCAAGAGACCCAGTACTTC
TRBJ1-2 TRBV19 - - CASSIEPYYGYTF TGTGCCAGTAGTATTGAGCCGTACTATGGCTACACCTTC
TRBJ1-6 TRBV6-1 TRBD1 - CASSWDRPRSPLHF TGTGCCAGCAGTTGGGACAGACCGAGGTCACCCCTCCACTTT
TRBJ1-5 TRBV9 - - CASSVDGAGQPQHF TGTGCCAGCAGCGTTGACGGAGCAGGGCAGCCCCAGCATTTT
TRBJ1-1 TRBV5-4 - once CASSLVGSEAFF TGTGCCAGCAGCTTGGTCGGGTCTGAAGCTTTCTTT
TRBJ1-6 TRBV30 TRBD1 - CAWSRGQSNSPLHF TGTGCCTGGAGCCGGGGACAGAGTAATTCACCCCTCCACTTT
TRBJ1-1 TRBV30 - once CAWRGYIGGEAFF TGTGCCTGGAGGGGTTATATCGGGGGTGAAGCTTTCTTT
TRBJ1-6 TRBV2 - - CASAPRGNNSPLHF TGTGCCAGCGCACCCCGGGGAAATAATTCACCCCTCCACTTT
TRBJ2-1 TRBV29-1 - - CSAQVDEQFF TGCAGCGCACAAGTGGATGAGCAGTTCTTC
TRBJ1-3 TRBV30 - - CAWTSSGNTIYF TGTGCCTGGACCTCCTCTGGAAACACCATATATTTT
TRBJ1-1 TRBV2 - - CASSRRGPSNTEAFF TGTGCCAGCAGTAGGAGGGGACCCTCGAACACTGAAGCTTTCTTT
TRBJ2-1 TRBV5-1 - - CASSSDGSSYNEQFF TGCGCCAGCAGTTCGGACGGGAGCTCCTACAATGAGCAGTTCTTC
TRBJ2-1 TRBV10-3 - once CAISEFGKSGYNEQFF TGTGCCATCAGTGAGTTTGGCAAAAGCGGATACAATGAGCAGTTCTTC
TRBJ1-2 TRBV6-5 TRBD1 - CASRPDRGQNYGYTF TGTGCCAGCAGACCAGACAGGGGACAAAACTATGGCTACACCTTC
TRBJ1-1 TRBV14 - - CASSQSGQIKTEAFF TGTGCCAGCAGCCAGTCCGGACAGATTAAGACTGAAGCTTTCTTT
TRBJ2-1 TRBV4-1 - - CASSQDRRTINNEQFF TGCGCCAGCAGCCAAGATCGCCGGACAATAAACAATGAGCAGTTCTTC
TRBJ2-7 TRBV18 TRBD1 - CASSPGQGNHEQYF TGTGCCAGCTCACCGGGACAGGGGAACCACGAGCAGTACTTC
TRBJ1-2 TRBV6-5 - - CASSHPEGNGYTF TGTGCCAGCAGTCACCCCGAGGGTAACGGCTACACCTTC
TRBJ2-5 TRBV19 - - CASSSGGHKETQYF TGTGCCAGTAGTTCGGGGGGACATAAAGAGACCCAGTACTTC
TRBJ2-1 TRBV6-6 TRBD2 many CASNPSVSLAGGRAFF TGTGCCAGCAACCCGAGCGTGTCACTAGCGGGGGGGCGAGCTTTCTTC
TRBJ2-7 TRBV27 TRBD2 once CASSGTSFSYEQYF TGTGCCAGTTCCGGGACTAGCTTTTCCTACGAGCAGTACTTC
TRBJ1-3 TRBV5-3 - - CAGKEDSGNTIYF TGTGCCGGCAAGGAGGACTCTGGAAACACCATATATTTT
TRBJ2-5 TRBV6-5 TRBD1 - CASRGQQETQYF TGTGCCAGCAGGGGACAGCAAGAGACCCAGTACTTC
TRBJ1-2 TRBV4-1 - few CASSQVGGPYGYTF TGCGCCAGCAGCCAAGTGGGAGGGCCCTATGGCTACACCTTC
TRBJ2-7 TRBV7-2 - few CASSSTYEQYF TGTGCCAGCAGCTCCACCTACGAGCAGTACTTC
TRBJ2-7 TRBV5-1 TRBD2 once CASSLGGLAAGGPRGVFEQYF TGCGCCAGCAGCTTGGGGGGTCTTGCAGCGGGAGGGCCGAGGGGGGTGTTCGAGCAGTACTTC
TRBJ2-2 TRBV5-1 - - CASGRTGGGHTGELFF TGCGCCAGCGGTCGCACAGGGGGAGGGCACACCGGGGAGCTGTTTTTT
TRBJ1-2 TRBV6-1 TRBD1 - CASSETGAGGYTF TGTGCCAGCAGTGAGACAGGGGCAGGTGGCTACACCTTC
TRBJ1-1 TRBV10-3 - - CAISESQGRAEAFF TGTGCCATCAGTGAGTCGCAAGGGAGAGCTGAAGCTTTCTTT